This T cell receptor (beta chain) was sequenced in a study of molecular identifiers for immune sequencing clone quantification listed by TCRdb under 2018. Notes on the research overall: In a replicate experiment, RNA from roughly 18,000 or 92,000 naive CD8 T cells was split into five aliquots, four of which were sequenced. This methods study benchmarked molecular-identifier clustering-based TCR repertoire sequencing (MIDCIRS) and TCR RNA copy counting, using CD8 T cells to do so. Here is what the overall study found, with its caveats: Spiked-in Jurkat TCR RNA equivalent to a single cell was reported to be detectable even among fewer than 1.2 million naive CD8 T cells. When barcode sub-clustering was left out, chimeric consensus sequences inflated TCR diversity, with chimeras reaching as high as 47%. Clones above 20 RNA copies held over 99% of molecules in CMV-specific effector cells but under 1% in naive cells. The naive libraries included spiked-in Jurkat TCR RNA (roughly eleven copies' worth), and this Jurkat TCR RNA is not part of the donor repertoire. Identical TCR molecules sharing a barcode could cause highly expanded clone sizes to be underestimated. Modeling gave roughly 2.9 recovered TCR RNA copies per cell versus about 10 by digital PCR, implying about 30% capture efficiency.

V is reduced by 2 bases and J by 3 bases, leaving a spacing of 20 bases between them. The CDR3, cysteine through phenylalanine, is 17 amino acids long. Just CDR3 DNA is preserved here, 51 bases in frame from base 1. CDR1 LNHNV and CDR2 YYDKDF were looked up in the germline V gene (reference sequence). This clonotype has at least ten counts. Its cognate antigen has yet to be identified. Base qualities are not at hand, and no much larger clone is one base apart. Libraries were built with PCR. Data came from an Illumina HiSeq 4000. Bulk TCR libraries were generated as previously described, with the TCR primers listed in Table S5 used. The Qiagen AllPrep DNA/RNA kit was used to purify total RNA. Before analysis, reads from multiple sequencing runs of the same library were pooled. The published analysis was carried out like this. Only reads with exact TCR constant sequence were kept, trimmed to 150 nt, and grouped by their 12-nt molecular barcodes. Reads inside each barcode group were sub-clustered using a 15% Levenshtein threshold, and a quality-weighted consensus sequence was constructed for each RNA molecule. Non-functional sequences were excluded, and lower-count sequences lying one edit away from another sequence were also excluded. Barcode sub-clusters with fewer than 20% of the maximum read count were removed, based on fitting two negative binomial distributions. The public reads were run again by TCRdb, first through fastp at Q25 and then through MiXCR, and only productive beta chains were kept. Rows are unified per CDR3 protein, each entry keeping the most common DNA and genes. These V and J calls derive from TCRdb rather than the authors' analysis. For this sample the table gives tens of thousands of distinct CDR3 sequences, of which about a fifth were detected only once. Over 1.1% of the sample is in the top ten clones.

Naive CD8 T cell libraries were made from approximately 22,000 to 940,000 sorted cells using 10%, 30% or 50% of purified RNA. Naive CD8 T cells, defined as CD8+CD4-CCR7+CD45RA+, were FACS-sorted into RLT Plus buffer on a BD FACSAria II. To test detection sensitivity, Jurkat RNA equivalent to ten TCR copies was spiked into samples of roughly 20,000-1,000,000 naive CD8 T cells. Enrichment of CD8 T cells was performed with RosetteSep CD8+ T Cell Enrichment Cocktail and Ficoll-Paque, after which ACK red cell lysis was carried out. The chain uses TRBV15 and TRBJ2-7; possibly the D gene is TRBD1, per 5 matching bases. The origin of this receptor is a human donor in good health. Some libraries in this study had Jurkat cell RNA spiked in. The sample comprised naive CD8+ T cells from blood, with Jurkat cell RNA spiked in. The cell subset or site label here, explained by the study, means: FACS-sorted CD8+CD4-CCR7+CD45RA+ naive T cells. The DNA reads TGTGCCACCAGCAGATATGCCCCTTCACAGGAGAACTACGAGCAGTACTTC. It translates as CATSRYAPSQENYEQYF.